A selection of T cell receptor beta chains follows, all from one sample in a study of blood T cell repertoires in COVID-19. TCRdb's copy holds only in-frame clones and misses some; the assay was immunoSEQ multiplex PCR. The sample lists just over 300,000 clones, roughly 90% occurring once. Sequenced material: peripheral blood. Receptors were obtained from a young man with active or convalescent COVID-19. Each CDR3 is given with its conserved first and last residue. The D gene is left open where the match is weak. Where a row states a size, it is once, few, many or the class of an expanded clone; other rows omit it.

NA | TRBJ1-5 | TRBD1 | TRBV5-1 | TGCGCCAGCAGCCAGGCTCAGGGGGGTCAGCCCCAGCATTTT | CASSQAQGGQPQHF
NA | TRBJ2-2 | NA | TRBV19 | TGTGCCAGTAGTACGCAGGGAGGCGGGGAGCTGTTTTTT | CASSTQGGGELFF
once | TRBJ1-3 | NA | TRBV9 | TGTGCCAGCAGCGTCTCGGGGACACTCGGAAACACCATATATTTT | CASSVSGTLGNTIYF
NA | TRBJ2-3 | TRBD2 | TRBV6-4 | TGTGCCAGCAGTGAAGTGGGCGGGAGTGGTACAGATACGCAGTATTTT | CASSEVGGSGTDTQYF
NA | TRBJ1-1 | NA | TRBV11-2 | TGTGCTGGTCGGCAGGGGAGGGGTACTGAAGCTTTCTTT | CAGRQGRGTEAFF
NA | TRBJ2-3 | TRBD2 | TRBV24-1 | TGTGCCACCAGACAAAGGACTAGCGGGGATTCACGGGATACGCAGTATTTT | CATRQRTSGDSRDTQYF
once | TRBJ1-5 | TRBD1 | TRBV27 | TGTGCCAGCAGTCCGGACAGGGGCTCAATAGTTAATCAGCCCCAGCATTTT | CASSPDRGSIVNQPQHF
NA | TRBJ2-3 | TRBD2 | TRBV27 | TGTGCCAGCGGGTTCAGGGTAACTAGCGGCACAGATACGCAGTATTTT | CASGFRVTSGTDTQYF
NA | TRBJ1-2 | NA | TRBV11-2 | TGTGCCAGCAGTTTAGGAACTGGAGCCAACTATGGCTACACCTTC | CASSLGTGANYGYTF
NA | TRBJ2-1 | NA | TRBV27 | TGTGCCAGCAGCCAGAATTACAATGAGCAGTTCTTC | CASSQNYNEQFF
NA | TRBJ1-1 | TRBD1 | TRBV5-1 | TGCGCCAGCAGCTTGATGATGGGACAGCAGAACACTGAAGCTTTCTTT | CASSLMMGQQNTEAFF
NA | TRBJ2-1 | NA | TRBV11-2 | TGTGCCAGCAGCCGCAAGACAGGACGGGGCGATGAGCAGTTCTTC | CASSRKTGRGDEQFF
NA | TRBJ1-5 | NA | TRBV27 | TGTGCCAGCAGTTTGGGAGGACTACTTGGCGATCAGCCCCAGCATTTT | CASSLGGLLGDQPQHF
NA | TRBJ1-1 | TRBD1 | TRBV7-2 | TGTGCCAGCAGCTCGACTCCGGGACAGTGGAACACTGAAGCTTTCTTT | CASSSTPGQWNTEAFF
NA | TRBJ1-4 | NA | TRBV11-3 | TGTGCCAGCAGCTTAAGAGGGCGAAATAATGAAAAACTGTTTTTT | CASSLRGRNNEKLFF
NA | TRBJ2-7 | NA | TRBV2 | TGTGCCAGCAGTGAAGACCCGATAGCCTACGAGCAGTACTTC | CASSEDPIAYEQYF
NA | TRBJ2-3 | NA | TRBV3-1/TRBV3-2 | TGTGCCAGCAGCCAAGACCGGACAACGACGCAGTATTTT | CASSQDRTTTQYF
NA | TRBJ2-5 | NA | TRBV5-6 | TGTGCCAGCAGCTTCTTGTACCAAGAGACCCAGTACTTC | CASSFLYQETQYF
NA | TRBJ2-2 | TRBD2 | TRBV3-1/TRBV3-2 | TGTGCCAGCAAGGGACTAGCGGGAGTCCCGAACACCGGGGAGCTGTTTTTT | CASKGLAGVPNTGELFF
NA | TRBJ1-1 | NA | TRBV5-1 | TGCGCCAGCAGCTTGGGGCCGAACACTGAAGCTTTCTTT | CASSLGPNTEAFF
NA | TRBJ1-5 | NA | TRBV10-3 | TGTGCCATCAGCCCCGGCGCACAGGGTCATCAGCCCCAGCATTTT | CAISPGAQGHQPQHF
NA | TRBJ2-1 | NA | TRBV7-7 | TGTGCCAGCAGCTTAGGTACGGGAGTTAGGTATGAGCAGTTCTTC | CASSLGTGVRYEQFF
once | TRBJ2-7 | NA | TRBV6-2/TRBV6-3 | TGTGCCAGCAGTTACTCCATTAAGCAGGGATCGTACGAGCAGTACTTC | CASSYSIKQGSYEQYF
NA | TRBJ2-7 | TRBD2 | TRBV10-3 | TGTGCCATCAGTGAGGGGAGGGGTGGTAGCTCCTACGAGCAGTACTTC | CAISEGRGGSSYEQYF
NA | TRBJ1-5 | NA | TRBV7-2 | TGTGCCAGCAGCTTAGAGGGGACAATTAGCAATCAGCCCCAGCATTTT | CASSLEGTISNQPQHF
NA | TRBJ1-5 | TRBD1 | TRBV5-8 | TGTGCCAGCAGCGCCGACAGGGGGCGAGGGAATCAGCCCCAGCATTTT | CASSADRGRGNQPQHF
NA | TRBJ2-7 | TRBD1 | TRBV11-2 | TGTGCCAGCAGCTCGGGACAGGGTTGGTCCTACGAGCAGTACTTC | CASSSGQGWSYEQYF
NA | TRBJ2-1 | NA | TRBV19 | TGTGCCAGTAGTACCATGGGTATGGAGGATGAGCAGTTCTTC | CASSTMGMEDEQFF
NA | TRBJ1-1 | NA | TRBV5-8 | TGTGCCAGCAGCCCACGGGTAACGAACACTGAAGCTTTCTTT | CASSPRVTNTEAFF
NA | TRBJ1-6 | NA | TRBV21-1 | TGTGCCAGCAGCAACCTGGGACGGGACAGCAATTCACCCCTCCACTTT | CASSNLGRDSNSPLHF
NA | TRBJ2-1 | NA | TRBV7-9 | TGTGCCAGCAGCTTAGTCTCTGGGAGCGATGAGCAGTTCTTC | CASSLVSGSDEQFF
NA | TRBJ1-1 | NA | TRBV5-1 | TGCGCCAGCAGCTTGTTATCCCCCAACACTGAAGCTTTCTTT | CASSLLSPNTEAFF
NA | TRBJ1-2 | TRBD1 | TRBV6-2/TRBV6-3 | TGTGCCAGCAGTTTATGGACAGGGGGCCGCGGCTACACCTTC | CASSLWTGGRGYTF
NA | TRBJ2-7 | NA | TRBV21-1 | TGTGCCAGCATGGCGGGCGAGCAGTACTTC | CASMAGEQYF
NA | TRBJ1-5 | NA | TRBV3-1/TRBV3-2 | TGTGCCAGCAGCCAAGGGCCTCCCAATCAGCCCCAGCATTTT | CASSQGPPNQPQHF
NA | TRBJ2-1 | TRBD1 | TRBV4-1 | TGCGCCAGCAGCCACAGCCTCGGACAGGGGAGGAATGAGCAGTTCTTC | CASSHSLGQGRNEQFF
once | TRBJ2-6 | TRBD1 | TRBV19 | TGTGCCAGTAGTTTCATAGGGGGCGCCGGGGCCAACGTCCTGACTTTC | CASSFIGGAGANVLTF